A single sample gave rise to the 2 T cell receptor beta chains below, sequenced in a study of neurological immune-mediated disorders. TCRdb analysed the 5' RACE reads with MiXCR anew, one entry per CDR3 protein. The repertoire consists of around 70,000 distinct CDR3 sequences, with less than 5.5% occurring once and the leading ten covering over 2.5%. Sequenced material: PBMCs. These receptors were obtained from a woman under 40 with multiple sclerosis.

This clonotype showed up many times. The CDR3 region has the DNA TGTGCCAGCAGTTGGGAGACTAGCCAAGAGACCCAGTACTTC. It is translated as CASSWETSQETQYF. V is TRBV12-3 or TRBV12-4 and J is TRBJ2-5; perhaps TRBD2 as D (6 bases). The V end was cut by 4 bases, the J end by 1 base, with 10 bases between. The CDR3 extends over 14 amino acids.

Comment on this clonotype: One end of the junction fails to match germline, which may point to a read error. This chain joins TRBV4-1 and TRBJ1-5; possible D gene TRBD1, 5 bases. CDR1 is MGHRA and CDR2 is YSYEKL in the germline V gene. The CDR3 is 14 amino acids. The CDR3 spells CASSLGGGSQPQNF. The CDR3 DNA is TGCGCCAGCAGCCTTGGGGGAGGGTCTCAGCCCCAGAATTTT.